This TCR beta chain is from a study of shared clonotypes between healthy human individuals. Per the germline V gene, CDR1 is SNHLY and CDR2 is FYNNEI. Trimming cost V 6 bases and J 3 bases; bases outside gene matches: 7. This CDR3 is 15 amino acids long. To note about this clone: Its antigen is currently unknown.

Study-wide findings and caveats: Clonotypes shared by all four donors outscored non-shared clonotypes in generation probability. The expectation was that sequencing depth would affect clonotype sharing among donors.

Per sorted-subset replicate PCR, input was 150 to 250 ng DNA, representing 30,000 to 35,000 T cell genomes. Sequencing used immunoSEQ multiplex PCR; TCRdb keeps in-frame clones, though not all of them. The sample lists around 750,000 clones; approximately 74% were seen once. The chain links TRBV2 to TRBJ2-3, with 9 positions matching TRBD1. The TCR originated in a woman in her thirties in good health. Material for sequencing was memory CD4+ T cells sorted from blood. Documented subset: CD45RA-negative fraction. The CDR3 loop is CASRGTQGATDTQYF. CDR3 nucleotide sequence: TGTGCCAGCAGGGGGACACAGGGGGCGACAGATACGCAGTATTTT.